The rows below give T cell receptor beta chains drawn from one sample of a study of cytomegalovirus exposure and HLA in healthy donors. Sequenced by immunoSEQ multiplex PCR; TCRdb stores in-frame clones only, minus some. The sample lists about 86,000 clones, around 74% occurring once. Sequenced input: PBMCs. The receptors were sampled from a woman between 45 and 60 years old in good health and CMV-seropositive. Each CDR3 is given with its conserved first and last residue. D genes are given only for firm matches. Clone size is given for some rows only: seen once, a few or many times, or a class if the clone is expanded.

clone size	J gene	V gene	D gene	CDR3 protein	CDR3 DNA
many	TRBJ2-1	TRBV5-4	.	CASSLGLTYEQFF	TGTGCCAGCAGCTTAGGACTTACCTATGAGCAGTTCTTC
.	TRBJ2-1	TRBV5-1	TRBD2	CASSLLLAGGRNEQFF	TGCGCCAGCAGCTTGTTGCTAGCGGGAGGGCGCAATGAGCAGTTCTTC
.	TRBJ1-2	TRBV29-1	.	CSVEQGYYGYTF	TGCAGCGTTGAACAGGGCTACTATGGCTACACCTTC
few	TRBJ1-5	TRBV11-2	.	CASSLVRGPQHF	TGTGCCAGCAGCTTGGTCCGGGGGCCCCAGCATTTT
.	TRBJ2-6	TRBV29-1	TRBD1	CSVDLDRPAGGVFGANVLTF	TGCAGCGTTGATCTTGATAGGCCTGCAGGGGGAGTTTTTGGGGCCAACGTCCTGACTTTC
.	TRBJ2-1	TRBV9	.	CASSVASDPSHEQFF	TGTGCCAGCAGCGTAGCATCGGACCCTAGCCATGAGCAGTTCTTC
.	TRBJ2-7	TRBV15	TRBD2	CATSGTSGSVDEQYF	TGTGCCACCAGCGGAACTAGCGGGAGTGTCGACGAGCAGTACTTC
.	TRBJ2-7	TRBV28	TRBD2	CASREGPSGSAGDEQYF	TGTGCCAGCAGGGAGGGTCCTAGCGGGTCCGCGGGCGACGAGCAGTACTTC
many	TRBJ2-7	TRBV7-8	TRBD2	CASSLGEGRYEQYF	TGTGCCAGCAGCTTAGGGGAGGGGAGGTACGAGCAGTACTTC
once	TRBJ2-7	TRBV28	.	CASSAQVPIYEQYF	TGTGCCAGCAGTGCACAGGTCCCAATCTACGAGCAGTACTTC
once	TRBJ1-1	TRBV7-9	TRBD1	CSSRTGTGSTEAFF	TGTTCCAGCAGAACCGGGACAGGGAGCACTGAAGCTTTCTTT